This T cell receptor beta chain derives from a study of cytotoxic CD8 clonotypes in ibrutinib-treated CLL. Looking at the study overall: Partial response was seen in around 25 patients and complete response in 2; after median about 70 months, about 15 stayed remitted, some 12 progressed. Study-level results: Timing of sampling differed between sustained-remission and progressing patients. Rising at ibrutinib response, clonality subsequently fell back toward baseline at progression.

For TCR beta libraries, roughly 2 micrograms of genomic DNA were obtained from cryopreserved PBMCs. About this clone: The antigen is not known.

Trimming stripped 9 bases from V and 1 base from J, with 18 bases between. The CDR3 runs 16 residues. Looked up from germline, CDR1 is MNHEY and CDR2 is SMNVEV (reference sequence). Profiled with immunoSEQ multiplex PCR; TCRdb holds only in-frame clones, not every one. The sample gives 60,000 to 70,000 clones, approximately 54% of which show up once; approximately 14% is in the top ten. V gene TRBV27 combines with J gene TRBJ2-2; the D gene is possibly TRBD1 (5 bases). The sequenced sample was PBMCs, obtained after 12 months of ibrutinib treatment. This TCR came from a human donor with chronic lymphocytic leukemia. CDR3 DNA: TGTGCCAGGACGACCCACCTAACAGGGAACACCGGGGAGCTGTTTTTT. It codes for CARTTHLTGNTGELFF.